The 30 T cell receptor beta chains below come from one sample, sequenced in a study of blood T cell repertoires in COVID-19. Measured with immunoSEQ multiplex PCR; TCRdb has only the in-frame clones, and not every one. Among 150,000 to 200,000 clones listed, 70% to 90% were seen once. The sample was peripheral blood. The receptors here all came from a man aged 55 to 70 with acute or convalescent COVID-19.

This chain uses TRBV9 with TRBJ2-7; possible D gene TRBD2, 7 bases. The ends were cut back, 4 bases at V and 3 bases at J, with 17 bases in the middle. The CDR3 has 15 amino acids. Per the germline V gene, CDR1 is SGDLS and CDR2 is YYNGEE. CDR3 bases: TGTGCCAGCAGCTCAAGGGGGGAGGGGAGCTACGAGCAGTACTTC. Its protein is CASSSRGEGSYEQYF.

The genes are TRBV7-9 and TRBJ1-5; D is perhaps TRBD1 (5 bases). The CDR3 extends over 16 amino acids. CDR1 is SEHNR and CDR2 is FQNEAQ in the germline V gene (reference sequence). V gave up 4 bases and J gave up 0 bases, with 13 bases separating them. The CDR3 DNA sequence: TGTGCCAGCAGCTCCCGAGGACATCTTAGCAATCAGCCCCAGCATTTT. It is translated as CASSSRGHLSNQPQHF. Complete variable domain (other parts from reference TRBV7-9 and TRBJ1-5): DTGVSQNPRHKITKRGQNVTFRCDPISEHNRLYWYRQTLGQGPEFLTYFQNEAQLEKSRLLSDRFSAERPKGSFSTLEIQRTEQGDSAMYLCASSSRGHLSNQPQHFGDGTRLSIL.

The chain is built from TRBV6-5 and TRBJ2-3; tentatively, D is TRBD2 (5 bases). Trimming pared 2 bases from V and 1 base from J, leaving 10 bases between. Germline assignment: CDR1 MNHEY and CDR2 SVGAGI. This CDR3 is built from 15 residues. For the CDR3, the DNA is TGTGCCAGCAGTTACGTGAGGGTCGGCACAGATACGCAGTATTTT. This encodes CASSYVRVGTDTQYF.

CDR3 sequence reads: CASSIYGQAGQPQHF. The CDR3 DNA reads TGTGCCAGCAGCATATATGGACAGGCCGGGCAGCCCCAGCATTTT. The V call is TRBV5-6, the J call TRBJ1-5; TRBD1 matches at 7 bases. V gave up 4 bases and J gave up 7 bases; unmatched junction bases: 11. The CDR3 spans 15 residues. CDR1 and CDR2 (germline): SGHDT, YYEEEE.

This rearrangement joins TRBV7-2 to TRBJ2-1, with TRBD2 as a possible D gene (6 bases). V gave up 1 base and J gave up 5 bases, with 9 bases separating them. CDR1 SGHTA and CDR2 FQGNSA come from the germline V gene. CDR3 length: 14 amino acids. CDR3 DNA: TGTGCCAGCAGCTTAGAACTAGCCAACAATGAGCAGTTCTTC. It encodes CASSLELANNEQFF. The entire variable domain, with the rest obtained from reference TRBV7-2 and TRBJ2-1, is as follows: GAGVSQSPSNKVTEKGKDVELRCDPISGHTALYWYRQSLGQGLEFLIYFQGNSAPDKSGLPSDRFSAERTGGSVSTLTIQRTQQEDSAVYLCASSLELANNEQFFGPGTRLTVL.

This chain joins TRBV5-1 and TRBJ1-4, with no clear D. This CDR3 region has 14 residues. In germline, CDR1 is SGHRS, CDR2 YFSETQ. Between the trimmed V and J ends, which lost 0 bases and 8 bases, there was a span of 11 bases. The CDR3: CASSLDGLGEKLFF. DNA of the CDR3: TGCGCCAGCAGCTTGGACGGACTTGGGGAAAAACTGTTTTTT.

The chain couples TRBV27 to TRBJ2-7; a weak D match, TRBD1 (5 bases). This CDR3 contains 14 residues. V was trimmed by 6 bases and J by 1 base, leaving 13 bases between them. The germline CDR1 and CDR2 sequences are MNHEY and SMNVEV (reference sequence). For the CDR3, the DNA is TGTGCCAGCAGACTGACAGCGAGTTCCTACGAGCAGTACTTC. It encodes CASRLTASSYEQYF.

This chain uses TRBV19 with TRBJ2-2; maybe TRBD1 (6 bases). Germline V gene sequence: CDR1 LNHDA, CDR2 SQIVND (reference sequence). Trimming removed 3 bases at V and 10 bases at J, with 18 bases between. The CDR3 runs 15 residues. The CDR3 protein is CASSIEVSGAAELFF. In DNA, the CDR3 is TGTGCCAGTAGTATTGAGGTATCAGGGGCGGCGGAGCTGTTTTTT.

The chain employs TRBV25-1 and TRBJ2-7; D perhaps matches TRBD1 (6 bases). V gave up 4 bases and J gave up 7 bases, with 14 bases separating them. This CDR3 has 13 amino acids. Germline values: CDR1 MGHDK, CDR2 SYGVNS. This chain's CDR3 is CASSGRQAGEQYF. CDR3 sequence (DNA): TGTGCCAGCAGTGGTCGACAGGCCGGGGAGCAGTACTTC.

The V gene is TRBV6-5, the J gene TRBJ1-6, with D possibly matching TRBD1 (5 bases). This CDR3 is built from 14 residues. With 9 bases removed from V and 10 bases from J, the gap between germline ends came to 19 bases. The germline gives CDR1 MNHEY, CDR2 SVGAGI. The CDR3 sequence is CASSTQGTWSPLHF. CDR3 bases: TGTGCCAGTTCTACCCAGGGTACTTGGTCACCCCTCCACTTT.

The table lists this clone with a few counts. The chain has TRBV10-3 and TRBJ2-1; 7 bases map to TRBD1. Germline values: CDR1 ENHRY, CDR2 SYGVKD. V lost 5 bases and J lost 7; bases outside the gene matches: 2. CDR3 length: 12 amino acids. CDR3 DNA: TGTGCCATCAGTTCCAGGGGGAATGAGCAGTTCTTC. Protein: CAISSRGNEQFF.

V gene TRBV12-3 or TRBV12-4 combines with J gene TRBJ1-2; possibly TRBD1 for D (6 bases). V dropped 10 bases and J dropped 7 bases, with 13 bases sitting between them. The CDR3 contains 11 residues. The CDR3 sequence is CATQGRFGYTF. In DNA, the CDR3 is TGTGCCACACAGGGACGCTTTGGCTACACCTTC.

This clone came up once. The chain combines TRBV28 with TRBJ1-5; D unresolved. Germline V gene data show CDR1 as MDHEN and CDR2 as SYDVKM. V was clipped by 6 bases and J by 6 bases, with 18 bases between them. The CDR3 is 15 amino acids. The CDR3 sequence: CASRRGEGLAQPQHF. Here the CDR3 DNA reads TGTGCCAGCAGACGCGGCGAGGGTCTCGCTCAGCCCCAGCATTTT.

The rearrangement links TRBV2 to TRBJ2-7; possibly TRBD2 for D (7 bases). CDR1 and CDR2 (germline): SNHLY, FYNNEI. Trimming pared 3 bases from V and 6 bases from J, leaving 18 bases between. The CDR3 sequence is 15 residues long. The CDR3 reads CASSDRGAGRGEQYF. The CDR3 region has the DNA TGTGCCAGCAGTGATCGGGGGGCAGGGCGAGGCGAGCAGTACTTC.

The V gene is TRBV28, the J gene TRBJ1-3; the D gene is possibly TRBD1 (5 bases). The germline CDR1 and CDR2 sequences are MDHEN and SYDVKM. The CDR3 is 16 residues long. V was cut by 6 bases and J by 0 bases, with 15 bases left in between. CDR3 sequence (DNA): TGTGCCAGCAGACCCACGACAGTGTACTCTGGAAACACCATATATTTT. This codes for CASRPTTVYSGNTIYF.

A single count supports this clone. V is TRBV9 and J is TRBJ1-3; TRBD1 aligns across 7 bases. CDR3 length equals 15 residues. V dropped 2 bases and J dropped 5; count of bases not matched to a gene: 7. Germline V gene lookup returns CDR1 SGDLS and CDR2 YYNGEE. The CDR3 reads CASSVEGAERNTIYF. Written as DNA, the CDR3 is TGTGCCAGCAGCGTGGAGGGGGCGGAGAGAAACACCATATATTTT.

This chain joins TRBV5-6 and TRBJ1-5; TRBD1 aligns across 8 bases. The ends lost 4 bases at V and 0 bases at J; junction bases unmatched: 12. Germline V gives CDR1 SGHDT, CDR2 YYEEEE. This CDR3 is 18 amino acids long. The CDR3 spells CASSPVRTGLYSNQPQHF. DNA for the CDR3: TGTGCCAGCAGCCCGGTGAGGACAGGGCTGTATAGCAATCAGCCCCAGCATTTT.

V gene TRBV6-5 combines with J gene TRBJ1-3; no clear D. Germline V gene lookup returns CDR1 MNHEY and CDR2 SVGAGI. The CDR3 spans 14 residues. The V end lost 7 bases, the J end lost 0 bases, and 10 bases lay between the germline ends. The DNA for the CDR3 is TGTGCCAGCATAGCGGCCATCTCTGGAAACACCATATATTTT. The encoded protein is CASIAAISGNTIYF.

The rearrangement uses TRBV3-1 (or the pseudogene TRBV3-2) and TRBJ1-4; D unresolved. The CDR3 has 14 amino acids. Germline CDR1 reads LGHDT; CDR2 reads YNNKEL (reference sequence). The V end lost 6 bases, the J end lost 4 bases, and 12 bases lay between the germline ends. CDR3 amino acids: CASRRSGFNEKLFF. CDR3 DNA: TGTGCCAGCAGAAGAAGCGGTTTTAATGAAAAACTGTTTTTT.

This clone was observed a single time. The chain combines TRBV6-2 or TRBV6-3 with TRBJ2-6; TRBD2 matches at 8 bases. Germline V gives CDR1 MNHEY, CDR2 SVGEGT. This CDR3 has 18 residues. With V trimmed by 6 bases and J by 4 bases, 14 bases remained unmatched. CDR3 in amino acids: CASSRRTSPAYGANVLTF. The CDR3 region has the DNA TGTGCCAGCAGCCGCCGGACTAGCCCGGCTTACGGGGCCAACGTCCTGACTTTC.

This sequence joins TRBV19 and TRBJ2-1; a weak D match, TRBD1 (6 bases). Germline CDR1 and CDR2: LNHDA and SQIVND (reference sequence). Trimming took off 0 bases at V and 10 bases at J, with 13 bases between the two ends. This CDR3 comprises 14 residues. CDR3 residues: CASSIDGTPGEQFF. The DNA of the CDR3 is TGTGCCAGTAGTATAGATGGGACACCGGGGGAGCAGTTCTTC.

The V gene is TRBV19, the J gene TRBJ1-5; D unresolved. V dropped 6 bases and J dropped 3 bases, with 24 bases sitting between them. Germline CDR1 reads LNHDA; CDR2 reads SQIVND (reference sequence). The CDR3 spans 18 residues. The CDR3 loop is CASSRFSPRSGDNQPQHF. CDR3 DNA: TGTGCCAGTAGCCGATTTTCTCCCAGGAGCGGGGACAATCAGCCCCAGCATTTT. The whole variable domain, remainder taken from reference TRBV19 and TRBJ1-5, is DGGITQSPKYLFRKEGQNVTLSCEQNLNHDAMYWYRQDPGQGLRLIYYSQIVNDFQKGDIAEGYSVSREKKESFPLTVTSAQKNPTAFYLCASSRFSPRSGDNQPQHFGDGTRLSIL.

The chain couples TRBV18 to TRBJ2-3; 8 positions agree with TRBD2. Germline values: CDR1 KGHSH, CDR2 LQKENI. The CDR3 covers 15 residues. The ends lost 6 bases at V and 6 bases at J; junction bases unmatched: 11. Written as DNA, the CDR3 is TGTGCCAGCTCGAGGGAACTAGCGGAGAGGGATACGCAGTATTTT. Protein: CASSRELAERDTQYF.

This sequence joins TRBV3-1 (or the pseudogene TRBV3-2) and TRBJ2-3; TRBD2 aligns across 7 bases. This CDR3 is 17 amino acids long. Per germline, CDR1 LGHDT and CDR2 YNNKEL (reference sequence). J lost 0 bases, V lost 0 bases, and 6 bases had no gene match. CDR3 sequence reads: CASSQDRSSGSTDTQYF. The CDR3 region has the DNA TGTGCCAGCAGCCAAGATCGAAGTAGCGGGAGCACAGATACGCAGTATTTT.

This chain joins TRBV4-2 and TRBJ1-5; D is undetermined. Trimming took off 8 bases at V and 3 bases at J, with 11 bases between the two ends. This CDR3 has 13 residues. Germline CDR1 reads LGHNA; CDR2 reads YNFKEQ. This CDR3 is CASGQADNQPQHF. The CDR3 DNA sequence: TGTGCCAGCGGGCAGGCAGACAATCAGCCCCAGCATTTT.

The CDR3 DNA reads as TGTGCCAGCAGCCCCCTAGTGTCCCGCGGGAATGAGCAGTTCTTC. Its translation is CASSPLVSRGNEQFF. The gene calls are TRBV7-6 and TRBJ2-1, with a tentative D call TRBD2 (5 bases). The CDR3 runs to 15 residues. Deletions cut 5 bases from V and 7 bases from J, with 18 bases between. Per germline, CDR1 SGHVS and CDR2 FNYEAQ.

This clone came up a few times. V and J are TRBV6-5 and TRBJ1-3; D remains unclear. V dropped 6 bases and J dropped 1 base, with 10 bases sitting between them. The CDR3 sequence is 14 residues long. Germline V gene sequence: CDR1 MNHEY, CDR2 SVGAGI. CDR3: CASREVGSGNTIYF. The DNA of the CDR3 is TGTGCCAGCAGGGAGGTGGGGTCTGGAAACACCATATATTTT.

The rearrangement uses TRBV6-1 and TRBJ2-7; 12 bases map to TRBD2. This CDR3 is 15 amino acids long. CDR1 and CDR2 (germline): MNHNS, SASEGT. V was pared by 2 bases and J by 7 bases, with 6 bases of the junction left unmatched. In nucleotides, the CDR3 is TGTGCCAGCAGTGAAAGACTAGCGGGAGCAGGGGAGCAGTACTTC. Translated: CASSERLAGAGEQYF.

This clone was observed once. This chain uses TRBV24-1 with TRBJ1-5; possible D gene TRBD1, 5 bases. Between the trimmed V and J ends, which lost 4 bases and 3 bases, there was a span of 9 bases. The CDR3 runs to 14 residues. In germline, CDR1 is KGHDR, CDR2 SFDVKD. CDR3 loop: CATSEGGFNQPQHF. The DNA of the CDR3 is TGTGCCACCAGTGAGGGGGGGTTCAATCAGCCCCAGCATTTT.

This clone was observed a few times. The chain has TRBV6-6 and TRBJ1-4; 8 nucleotides align to TRBD1. The CDR3 runs 15 residues. Germline V gene lookup returns CDR1 MNHNY and CDR2 SVGAGI (reference sequence). After removal of 7 bases from V and 2 bases from J, the junction contained 6 bases not matched to a gene. The CDR3 nucleotides read TGTGCCAGCAATGACAGGGGAGTCACTAATGAAAAACTGTTTTTT. Protein: CASNDRGVTNEKLFF.